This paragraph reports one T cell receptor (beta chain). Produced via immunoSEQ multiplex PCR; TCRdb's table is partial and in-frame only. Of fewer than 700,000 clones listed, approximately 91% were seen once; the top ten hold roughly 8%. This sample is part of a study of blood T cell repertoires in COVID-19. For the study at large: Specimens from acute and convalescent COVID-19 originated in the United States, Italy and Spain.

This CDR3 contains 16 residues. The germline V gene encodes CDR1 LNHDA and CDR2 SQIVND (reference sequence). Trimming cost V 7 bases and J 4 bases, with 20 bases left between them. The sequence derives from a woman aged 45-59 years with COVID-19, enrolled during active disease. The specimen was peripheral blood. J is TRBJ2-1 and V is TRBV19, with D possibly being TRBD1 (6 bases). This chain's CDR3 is CASTSPARTVYNEQFF. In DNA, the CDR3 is TGTGCCAGTACTTCCCCCGCTCGGACAGTATACAATGAGCAGTTCTTC.